This T cell receptor (beta chain) was observed in a study of read filtering for tumor transcriptome and immune sequencing. This clonotype appeared many times. From approximately 430 ng of RNA, a library with molecular barcoded alpha/delta and beta/gamma adaptors was made. Via MiXCR, TCRdb re-called the reads, giving one row per CDR3 protein. The sample includes approximately 62,000 distinct CDR3 sequences, roughly 19% seen only once; the top ten take about a tenth. Sequencing input: a population of CD138-negative cells sorted from bone marrow. This receptor was obtained from a donor at least 40 years old with multiple myeloma.

The CDR3 bases are TGTGCCAGCAGCTTAGAAGCGAGAGGGGCAGATACGCAGTATTTT. Its translation is CASSLEARGADTQYF. The gene calls are TRBV7-3 and TRBJ2-3; either TRBD1 or TRBD2 may supply D (5 bases each). The CDR3 loop spans 15 amino acids. Per the germline V gene, CDR1 is SGHTA and CDR2 is FQGTGA. Between the trimmed V and J ends, which lost 2 bases and 4 bases, there was a span of 13 bases. The full variable domain, its missing parts supplied by reference TRBV7-3 and TRBJ2-3, is GAGVSQTPSNKVTEKGKYVELRCDPISGHTALYWYRQSLGQGPEFLIYFQGTGAADDSGLPNDRFFAVRPEGSVSTLKIQRTERGDSAVYLCASSLEARGADTQYFGPGTRLTVL.